This TCR beta chain was captured in a study of blood T cell repertoires in COVID-19. For the study at large: The study drew acute and convalescent COVID-19 samples from the United States, Italy and Spain.

This clone occurred a few times. Sequencing used immunoSEQ multiplex PCR; TCRdb keeps in-frame clones, though not all of them. In the table there are fewer than 90,000 clones, approximately 86% of which are singletons. Deletions cut 5 bases from V and 7 bases from J, with 6 bases between. This CDR3 is 12 amino acids long. Germline loops: CDR1 MNHEY, CDR2 SVGEGT. This sequence originates from a woman older than 75 with active or convalescent COVID-19. Sequencing was done on a sample of peripheral blood. The chain links TRBV6-2 or TRBV6-3 to TRBJ1-6, with no clear D. As DNA, the CDR3 is TGTGCCAGCAGTCAACTGAATTCACCCCTCCACTTT. It codes for CASSQLNSPLHF.